This passage covers 30 T cell receptor beta chains from one sample sequenced in a study of blood T cell repertoires in COVID-19. TCRdb keeps only in-frame clones here, not all; method: immunoSEQ multiplex PCR. The sample has 100,000 to 130,000 clones; about 89% are singletons. Sequenced input: peripheral blood. These receptors all stem from a man between 35 and 55 years old with active or convalescent COVID-19.

This chain connects TRBV7-3 to TRBJ1-4, with D possibly being TRBD1 (6 bases). Trimming removed 5 bases from V and 5 bases from J, with 15 bases in between. CDR3 length: 15 amino acids. Germline assignment: CDR1 SGHTA and CDR2 FQGTGA. The CDR3 DNA follows: TGTGCCAGCAGCCTAAACGGGGGGCACAATGAAAAACTGTTTTTT. Translated: CASSLNGGHNEKLFF. The entire variable domain, with the rest obtained from reference TRBV7-3 and TRBJ1-4, is as follows: GAGVSQTPSNKVTEKGKYVELRCDPISGHTALYWYRQSLGQGPEFLIYFQGTGAADDSGLPNDRFFAVRPEGSVSTLKIQRTERGDSAVYLCASSLNGGHNEKLFFGSGTQLSVL.

This chain links TRBV24-1 with TRBJ2-5; tentatively, D is TRBD2 (6 bases). Per germline, CDR1 KGHDR and CDR2 SFDVKD. The CDR3 runs to 14 residues. V was cut by 1 base and J by 4 bases, with 9 bases left in between. The CDR3 sequence: CATSDFRGRETQYF. The DNA of the CDR3 is TGTGCCACCAGTGATTTCCGGGGGAGAGAGACCCAGTACTTC.

The chain recombines TRBV28 with TRBJ2-2; D is uncertain. This CDR3 spans 12 amino acids. The V end lost 8 bases, the J end lost 4 bases, and 8 bases lay between the germline ends. In germline, CDR1 is MDHEN, CDR2 SYDVKM. The CDR3 is CASREFTGELFF. The CDR3, as DNA: TGTGCCAGCCGAGAGTTCACCGGGGAGCTGTTTTTT.

The chain carries TRBV7-2 and TRBJ2-5; tentatively, D is TRBD1 (6 bases). Trimming shortened V by 5 bases and J by 1 base, and 17 bases separated the two germline ends. The CDR3 has 16 residues. Germline V gives CDR1 SGHTA, CDR2 FQGNSA. The CDR3 sequence is CASSRQGPFLQETQYF. DNA for the CDR3: TGTGCCAGCAGCCGGCAGGGGCCGTTTCTCCAAGAGACCCAGTACTTC.

This clone was recorded only once. The chain employs TRBV27 and TRBJ2-1; the D gene is possibly TRBD2 (6 bases). Trimming shortened V by 4 bases and J by 6 bases, and 16 bases separated the two germline ends. The CDR3 runs to 15 residues. Germline lookup yields CDR1 MNHEY and CDR2 SMNVEV (reference sequence). CDR3 sequence reads: CASSSGLLAGNEQFF. The CDR3 nucleotides are TGTGCCAGCAGTTCGGGACTCCTGGCCGGCAATGAGCAGTTCTTC.

The V and J genes are TRBV2 and TRBJ2-4, with a tentative D call TRBD1 (7 bases). The V end was cut by 3 bases, the J end by 6 bases, with 15 bases between. Per germline, CDR1 SNHLY and CDR2 FYNNEI. The CDR3 contains 15 residues. The CDR3 DNA reads as TGTGCCAGCAGTGACGATTATCAGGGGGGAAACATTCAGTACTTC. Protein sequence: CASSDDYQGGNIQYF.

This chain uses TRBV5-1 with TRBJ2-2; 8 bases line up with TRBD1. The J segment lost 1 base and the V segment lost 4 bases, leaving 3 bases of the junction unmatched. This CDR3 contains 15 residues. The germline gives CDR1 SGHRS, CDR2 YFSETQ. As DNA, the CDR3 is TGCGCCAGCAGCGACGACAGGGGGAACACCGGGGAGCTGTTTTTT. Translating it yields CASSDDRGNTGELFF. Variable domain in full (rest from reference TRBV5-1 and TRBJ2-2): KAGVTQTPRYLIKTRGQQVTLSCSPISGHRSVSWYQQTPGQGLQFLFEYFSETQRNKGNFPGRFSGRQFSNSRSEMNVSTLELGDSALYLCASSDDRGNTGELFFGEGSRLTVL.

The chain combines TRBV27 with TRBJ2-7, with D possibly being TRBD1 (6 bases). Trimming stripped 4 bases from V and 2 bases from J, with 12 bases between. Germline CDR1 MNHEY, CDR2 SMNVEV (reference sequence). The CDR3 runs to 14 residues. CDR3 loop: CASSSTGKAYEQYF. CDR3 DNA: TGTGCCAGCAGTTCCACAGGGAAGGCCTACGAGCAGTACTTC.

The J gene is TRBJ1-3, the V gene TRBV28, with D unresolved. Trimming took 3 bases from V and 8 from J, leaving 5 bases between them. The CDR3 contains 11 residues. CDR1 is MDHEN and CDR2 is SYDVKM in the germline V gene. The CDR3 is CASSLEDTIYF. DNA for the CDR3: TGTGCCAGCAGTTTGGAGGACACCATATATTTT.

The V call is TRBV6-4, the J call TRBJ2-2; 9 nucleotides align to TRBD1. V lost 10 bases and J lost 8; bases outside the gene matches: 8. Germline CDR1 is MRHNA and CDR2 is SNTAGT. This CDR3 region has 13 residues. The CDR3 sequence: CATGTGNKGELFF. The CDR3 region has the DNA TGTGCCACCGGGACAGGGAATAAGGGGGAGCTGTTTTTT.

V and J are TRBV27 and TRBJ1-1, with a tentative D call TRBD1 (6 bases). The V gene's germline CDR1 is MNHEY and CDR2 SMNVEV (reference sequence). The V gene lost 6 bases and the J gene lost 0 bases, with 14 bases spanning the gap. The CDR3 length is 15 residues. CDR3 region: CASRYWGPMNTEAFF. As DNA, the CDR3 is TGTGCCAGCAGGTACTGGGGGCCCATGAACACTGAAGCTTTCTTT.

The chain combines TRBV19 with TRBJ1-1; 7 nucleotides agree with TRBD1. The germline CDR1 and CDR2 sequences are LNHDA and SQIVND (reference sequence). The length of the CDR3 is 16 residues. V was clipped by 3 bases and J by 6 bases; unmatched bases: 13. CDR3 coding DNA: TGTGCCAGTAGTATTTCCCCCGGACAGGATCGGCCTGAAGCTTTCTTT. This sequence encodes CASSISPGQDRPEAFF.

The chain joins TRBV21-1 to TRBJ2-2; the DNA was not used to check the table's D call, TRBD2. TRBV21-1 is described as a pseudogene. This CDR3 has 14 amino acids. DNA for the CDR3: TGTGCCAGCAGCAAAGGGGAGCCAGGAGGGGAGCTGTTTTTT. Residues: CASSKGEPGGELFF.

The rearrangement joins TRBV27 to TRBJ1-5; TRBD1 is a possible D gene (5 bases). The CDR3 totals 14 residues. V was trimmed by 5 bases and J by 10 bases, leaving 18 bases between them. Germline CDR1 and CDR2: MNHEY and SMNVEV (reference sequence). CDR3 sequence reads: CASSLQGPLDPQHF. In DNA, the CDR3 is TGTGCCAGCAGTCTGCAGGGCCCGCTCGACCCCCAGCATTTT.

The chain recombines TRBV7-9 with TRBJ2-7, with D perhaps matching TRBD2 (5 bases). With 1 base removed from V and 2 bases from J, the gap between germline ends came to 6 bases. Germline V gene lookup returns CDR1 SEHNR and CDR2 FQNEAQ (reference sequence). This CDR3 has 13 amino acids. The CDR3 region has the DNA TGTGCCAGCAGCTTAGGAGGGCCCTACGAGCAGTACTTC. Translating it yields CASSLGGPYEQYF.

The chain employs TRBV5-1 and TRBJ1-5, with D possibly TRBD1 on 5 matching bases. The V and J ends lost 3 bases and 4 bases respectively, with 17 bases between them. In germline, CDR1 is SGHRS, CDR2 YFSETQ. The CDR3 totals 16 residues. CDR3 region: CASSCWDGRENQPQHF. DNA of the CDR3: TGCGCCAGCAGCTGTTGGGACGGCCGGGAGAATCAGCCCCAGCATTTT.

The chain is built from TRBV5-1 and TRBJ2-2, with 7 positions matching TRBD1. With 4 bases clipped from V and 5 bases from J, the junction kept 2 bases outside the gene matches. Germline CDR1 SGHRS, CDR2 YFSETQ. CDR3 size: 13 residues. CDR3 bases: TGCGCCAGCAGCGTACAGGGGACCGGGGAGCTGTTTTTT. It translates to CASSVQGTGELFF.

The chain links TRBV6-5 to TRBJ1-5; TRBD1 might be the D (5 bases). Germline V gives CDR1 MNHEY, CDR2 SVGAGI. The CDR3 has 15 residues. Trimming left V 6 bases short and J 4 bases short, with 16 bases between. DNA for the CDR3: TGTGCCAGCAGCCCCGACAGAAGCTTTAATCAGCCCCAGCATTTT. This gives the protein CASSPDRSFNQPQHF.

The chain carries TRBV6-5 and TRBJ2-7; D is possibly TRBD2 (6 bases). CDR1 and CDR2 (germline): MNHEY, SVGAGI. CDR3 length: 12 amino acids. Trimming removed 2 bases from V and 6 bases from J, with 8 bases in between. The CDR3 DNA reads as TGTGCCAGCAGTTACGAGGGAGGCGAGCAGTACTTC. Protein sequence: CASSYEGGEQYF.

This chain connects TRBV30 to TRBJ2-1, with 8 positions matching TRBD2. In germline, CDR1 is GTSNPN, CDR2 SVGIG (reference sequence). This CDR3 has 15 residues. Trimming cost V 0 bases and J 8 bases; bases outside gene matches: 9. The CDR3 protein is CAWSVLGGRRDEQFF. The CDR3 nucleotides read TGTGCCTGGAGTGTACTAGGCGGGAGGAGGGATGAGCAGTTCTTC. Drawing the rest from reference TRBV30 and TRBJ2-1, the complete variable domain is SQTIHQWPATLVQPVGSPLSLECTVEGTSNPNLYWYRQAAGRGLQLLFYSVGIGQISSEVPQNLSASRPQDRQFILSSKKLLLSDSGFYLCAWSVLGGRRDEQFFGPGTRLTVL.

This chain connects TRBV5-1 to TRBJ1-5, with 8 bases lining up with TRBD1. In germline, CDR1 is SGHRS, CDR2 YFSETQ. This CDR3 contains 15 residues. The ends lost 4 bases at V and 5 bases at J; junction bases unmatched: 8. This CDR3 is CASSPGTGLHQPQHF. The CDR3 coding sequence is TGCGCCAGCAGCCCCGGGACAGGACTCCATCAGCCCCAGCATTTT.

This chain uses TRBV15 with TRBJ1-2; TRBD1 is a possible D gene (5 bases). Trimming took off 0 bases at V and 2 bases at J, with 13 bases between the two ends. This CDR3 has 16 residues. CDR1 is LNHNV and CDR2 is YYDKDF in the germline V gene (reference sequence). This chain's CDR3 is CATSRDVREVNYGYTF. The DNA of the CDR3 is TGTGCCACCAGCAGAGATGTCAGGGAGGTCAACTATGGCTACACCTTC.

This clone turned up a few times. The chain carries TRBV20-1 and TRBJ2-3, with TRBD2 identical over 9 bases. The germline gives CDR1 DFQATT, CDR2 SNEGSKA (reference sequence). The CDR3 spans 18 residues. The junction had 19 bases not matched to a gene; V was cut back by 3 bases and J by 6 bases. The CDR3 sequence: CSASSMASGTFLLDTQYF. The DNA for the CDR3 is TGCAGTGCTAGTAGTATGGCTAGCGGGACCTTTCTGCTGGATACGCAGTATTTT.

In this sample, this clone turned up once. The gene calls are TRBV30 and TRBJ1-4; D perhaps matches TRBD1 (6 bases). This CDR3 comprises 13 residues. V was shortened by 3 bases and J by 5 bases, with 10 bases between the two germline ends. Germline CDR1 GTSNPN, CDR2 SVGIG (reference sequence). In nucleotides, the CDR3 is TGTGCCTGGAGGAGGGGGGGGAATGAAAAACTGTTTTTT. Encoded protein: CAWRRGGNEKLFF.

The rearrangement uses TRBV10-3 and TRBJ2-3, with TRBD2 matching over 10 bases. The CDR3 totals 14 residues. J gave up 0 bases and V 9 bases, and 3 bases lay outside the gene matches. Germline V CDR1 and CDR2: ENHRY, SYGVKD. In nucleotides, the CDR3 is TGTGCCATTGGACTAGCGGTTAGCACAGATACGCAGTATTTT. It specifies CAIGLAVSTDTQYF.

The genes are TRBV7-2 and TRBJ2-7; 9 positions match TRBD2. The CDR3 length is 17 residues. The ends lost 2 bases at V and 2 bases at J; junction bases unmatched: 10. Germline CDR1 reads SGHTA; CDR2 reads FQGNSA. In DNA, the CDR3 is TGTGCCAGCAGCTTAATGGTTAGCGGGGGAGCCCCCTACGAGCAGTACTTC. This gives the protein CASSLMVSGGAPYEQYF.

CDR3 protein: CASSPTTGNYGYTF. Here the CDR3 DNA reads TGTGCCAGCAGCCCTACGACAGGGAACTATGGCTACACCTTC. The chain is built from TRBV9 and TRBJ1-2; 7 nucleotides align to TRBD1. The CDR3 extends over 14 amino acids. Germline V CDR1 and CDR2: SGDLS, YYNGEE. J was trimmed by 2 bases and V by 4 bases; bases with no gene match: 5.

The gene calls are TRBV4-3 and TRBJ2-3, with D possibly TRBD1 on 6 matching bases. Trimming cost V 4 bases and J 0 bases, with 14 bases left between them. Germline lookup yields CDR1 LGHNA and CDR2 YSLEER. The CDR3 contains 16 residues. The CDR3 nucleotides are TGCGCCAGCAGCCTGACAAGCGGACAGAGCACAGATACGCAGTATTTT. Residues: CASSLTSGQSTDTQYF.

The V gene is TRBV28, the J gene TRBJ2-7, with D perhaps matching TRBD2 (5 bases). This CDR3 has 14 residues. Germline CDR1 MDHEN, CDR2 SYDVKM. Trimming shortened V by 2 bases and J by 4 bases, and 12 bases separated the two germline ends. In DNA, the CDR3 is TGTGCCAGCAGTTTAAGGCAGACTATTTACGAGCAGTACTTC. Translating it yields CASSLRQTIYEQYF.

The chain links TRBV23-1 to TRBJ2-6, with 10 positions matching TRBD2. TRBV23-1 is noted as an ORF with a role that remains uncertain. Losses at the gene ends were 4 bases for V and 0 bases for J; bases not matched to a gene: 9. This CDR3 is 19 amino acids long. The CDR3 coding sequence is TGCGCCAGCAGTCGTGGGCTAGCGGGAGCTGTCTCTGGGGCCAACGTCCTGACTTTC. Translating it yields CASSRGLAGAVSGANVLTF.